Following are 31 T cell receptor beta chains from one sample sequenced in a study of blood T cell repertoires in COVID-19. Repertoires were generated with immunoSEQ multiplex PCR, while TCRdb's copy carries only in-frame clones and drops some. The top ten clones hold 1.1% of a sample with 250,000 to 300,000 clones, approximately 92% of them seen once. Material: PBMCs or T cells enriched from blood (not recorded which). The receptors originated from a woman in her twenties or thirties who had recovered from COVID-19.

This clone has just a few counts. The V and J genes are TRBV28 and TRBJ2-1; maybe TRBD1 (6 bases). V lost 5 bases and J lost 4, with 15 bases in between. The CDR3 runs to 15 residues. CDR1 is MDHEN and CDR2 is SYDVKM in the germline V gene. As DNA, the CDR3 is TGTGCCAGCAGTCGTCTGAAGGGGACATACAATGAGCAGTTCTTC. Protein product: CASSRLKGTYNEQFF.

The table lists this clone with a count of one. The chain couples TRBV28 to TRBJ2-7; TRBD1 matches at 11 bases. Germline CDR1 MDHEN, CDR2 SYDVKM. The CDR3 has 17 amino acids. The V gene end was trimmed by 1 base and the J gene end by 5 bases; junction bases not matched to a gene: 10. The CDR3 DNA reads TGTGCCAGCAGTTTATTGCCTGGACAGGGGGCTTTCGACGAGCAGTACTTC. Translation gives CASSLLPGQGAFDEQYF.

The gene calls are TRBV19 and TRBJ1-5, with TRBD1 as a possible D gene (5 bases). The CDR3 sequence is 15 residues long. V lost 5 bases to trimming and J lost 1 base, with 12 bases between them. The germline CDR1 and CDR2 sequences are LNHDA and SQIVND (reference sequence). CDR3 protein: CASSYKGSSNQPQHF. The CDR3 DNA sequence: TGTGCCAGTAGTTATAAGGGGTCGAGCAATCAGCCCCAGCATTTT.

V is TRBV24-1 and J is TRBJ1-5; TRBD1 agrees at 8 bases. Germline trimming cut 2 bases from V and 3 bases from J; bases unmatched to any gene: 8. CDR3 size: 17 residues. Germline assignment: CDR1 KGHDR and CDR2 SFDVKD. CDR3 sequence (DNA): TGTGCCACCAGTGATTCGACAGGGGTATGGGACAATCAGCCCCAGCATTTT. It encodes CATSDSTGVWDNQPQHF.

This rearrangement joins TRBV7-3 to TRBJ1-2; tentatively, D is TRBD1 (6 bases). Germline values: CDR1 SGHTA, CDR2 FQGTGA. Trimming left V 3 bases short and J 5 bases short, with 10 bases between. This CDR3 spans 13 amino acids. CDR3 bases: TGTGCCAGCAGCTTGGGGACACCTTATGGCTACACCTTC. It is translated as CASSLGTPYGYTF.

This chain connects TRBV6-2 or TRBV6-3 to TRBJ2-1, with 10 bases identical to TRBD2. There are 18 residues in the CDR3. Trimming at V came to 0 bases and at J to 5 bases, leaving 10 bases not matched to a gene. Germline-derived CDR1 and CDR2 are MNHEY and SVGEGT. The CDR3 DNA reads as TGTGCCAGCAGTTACTCGAGGTCTAGCGGGAGAGTCCACAATGAGCAGTTCTTC. Its translation is CASSYSRSSGRVHNEQFF.

The chain is built from TRBV5-5 and TRBJ2-7, with TRBD2 matching over 13 bases. Trimming cost V 4 bases and J 2 bases; bases outside gene matches: 6. Germline lookup yields CDR1 SGHKS and CDR2 YYEKEE (reference sequence). The CDR3 is 16 amino acids. The CDR3 here is CASSPPGLAGAYEQYF. DNA for the CDR3: TGTGCCAGCAGCCCACCCGGACTAGCGGGGGCCTACGAGCAGTACTTC.

The V and J genes are TRBV5-5 and TRBJ2-4; 15 bases align to TRBD2. CDR3 length: 18 residues. After removal of 4 bases from V and 3 bases from J, the junction contained 8 bases not matched to a gene. CDR1 is SGHKS and CDR2 is YYEKEE in the germline V gene (reference sequence). The CDR3 bases are TGTGCCAGCAGCACGGGACTAGCGGGAGGCTTTGTCAAAAACATTCAGTACTTC. Protein sequence: CASSTGLAGGFVKNIQYF.

The CDR3 region is CASSSQDRHNPNYGYTF. CDR3 coding DNA: TGTGCCAGCAGCTCCCAGGACAGACACAACCCTAACTATGGCTACACCTTC. The chain has TRBV7-8 and TRBJ1-2, with D tentatively TRBD1 (6 bases). The length of the CDR3 is 17 residues. V lost 4 bases and J 0 bases, leaving 18 bases between the germline ends. From germline, CDR1 is SGHVS and CDR2 FQNEAQ.

The CDR3 nucleotides read TGTGCCAGTAGTATACGATCGGGTGGCCCTGAAGCTTTCTTT. This codes for CASSIRSGGPEAFF. V gene TRBV19 combines with J gene TRBJ1-1; no reliable D call. The CDR3 sequence is 14 residues long. CDR1 LNHDA and CDR2 SQIVND come from the germline V gene (reference sequence). Trimming left V 2 bases short and J 6 bases short, with 13 bases between.

J is TRBJ1-5 and V is TRBV21-1. TRBV21-1 is a documented pseudogene. There are 15 residues in the CDR3. CDR3 region: CASTPRGGGDQPQHF. The CDR3 DNA follows: TGTGCCAGCACCCCCCGGGGGGGAGGGGATCAGCCCCAGCATTTT.

V and J are TRBV28 and TRBJ2-7; D is perhaps TRBD1 (6 bases). The V and J ends lost 9 bases and 0 bases respectively, with 12 bases between them. This CDR3 region has 13 residues. The germline V gene encodes CDR1 MDHEN and CDR2 SYDVKM. The chain's CDR3 is CASRQASSYEQYF. The CDR3 DNA sequence: TGTGCCAGTAGACAGGCGAGCTCCTACGAGCAGTACTTC. Looking up the rest from reference TRBV28 and TRBJ2-7 gives the full variable domain: DVKVTQSSRYLVKRTGEKVFLECVQDMDHENMFWYRQDPGLGLRLIYFSYDVKMKEKGDIPEGYSVSREKKERFSLILESASTNQTSMYLCASRQASSYEQYFGPGTRLTVT.

This clone was picked up a small number of times. The rearrangement uses TRBV6-2 or TRBV6-3 and TRBJ2-2; 8 bases align to TRBD1. This CDR3 is 15 amino acids long. Trimming cost V 6 bases and J 3 bases; bases outside gene matches: 6. Germline assignment: CDR1 MNHEY and CDR2 SVGEGT. The CDR3, as DNA: TGTGCCAGCAGCCAGGGGGCGCGGGACACCGGGGAGCTGTTTTTT. Residues: CASSQGARDTGELFF.

This clone came up once. The chain has TRBV5-8 and TRBJ1-1; D is unclear. In germline, CDR1 is SGHTS, CDR2 YDEGEE. This CDR3 has 14 residues. Trimming removed 0 bases at V and 0 bases at J, with 6 bases between. CDR3 sequence (DNA): TGTGCCAGCAGCTTGGGGAGGCTGAACACTGAAGCTTTCTTT. It codes for CASSLGRLNTEAFF.

The rearrangement links TRBV10-3 to TRBJ2-3; the D gene is possibly TRBD1 (6 bases). From germline, CDR1 is ENHRY and CDR2 SYGVKD. Trimming left V 2 bases short and J 1 base short, with 19 bases between. This CDR3 comprises 18 residues. CDR3 sequence reads: CAISETGEQGSGTDTQYF. The CDR3 DNA sequence: TGTGCCATCAGTGAGACCGGTGAACAGGGAAGTGGCACAGATACGCAGTATTTT.

The chain joins TRBV15 to TRBJ2-5, with D tentatively TRBD2 (5 bases). The CDR3 length is 12 residues. Germline CDR1 LNHNV, CDR2 YYDKDF (reference sequence). Trimming removed 1 base at V and 5 bases at J, with 5 bases between. CDR3: CATSRGGETQYF. The CDR3 coding sequence is TGTGCCACCAGCAGAGGCGGGGAGACCCAGTACTTC.

The gene calls are TRBV7-2 and TRBJ2-5; 8 nucleotides line up with TRBD1. Germline assignment: CDR1 SGHTA and CDR2 FQGNSA. After removal of 2 bases from V and 5 bases from J, the junction contained 13 bases not matched to a gene. The CDR3 totals 17 residues. The CDR3 here is CASSLQGASSIRETQYF. CDR3 bases: TGTGCCAGCAGCTTACAGGGGGCTAGCTCGATAAGGGAGACCCAGTACTTC.

The chain joins TRBV6-2 or TRBV6-3 to TRBJ2-7; 7 bases line up with TRBD2. The CDR3 covers 15 residues. CDR1 is MNHEY and CDR2 is SVGEGT in the germline V gene. J gave up 3 bases and V 5 bases, and 10 bases lay outside the gene matches. DNA of the CDR3: TGTGCCAGCAGTGCAACCGGGACTATGAACTACGAGCAGTACTTC. Translation gives CASSATGTMNYEQYF.

The chain is built from TRBV18 and TRBJ2-1; D might be TRBD2 (5 bases). Trimming cost V 4 bases and J 6 bases, with 10 bases left between them. Germline V gene sequence: CDR1 KGHSH, CDR2 LQKENI. The length of the CDR3 is 13 residues. Here the CDR3 reads CASSRTGINEQFF. DNA for the CDR3: TGTGCCAGCTCACGGACCGGGATCAATGAGCAGTTCTTC.

This clone was counted a single time. The chain couples TRBV10-3 to TRBJ2-3; 10 bases line up with TRBD1. The CDR3 runs to 17 residues. Per germline, CDR1 ENHRY and CDR2 SYGVKD. The J segment lost 3 bases and the V segment lost 6 bases, leaving 12 bases of the junction unmatched. The CDR3 nucleotides are TGTGCCATCAGCCGTCCCGGGACAGGGGCAGGGACAGATACGCAGTATTTT. Translated: CAISRPGTGAGTDTQYF.

The chain is built from TRBV12-3 or TRBV12-4 and TRBJ2-5; D perhaps matches TRBD1 (6 bases). V was cut by 6 bases and J by 2 bases, with 10 bases left in between. This CDR3 is 13 amino acids long. CDR3 nucleotides: TGTGCCAGCAGACCGGGACAACAAGAGACCCAGTACTTC. Amino acid sequence: CASRPGQQETQYF.

In this sample, this clone turned up once. This chain connects TRBV24-1 to TRBJ2-1, with D possibly matching TRBD2 (7 bases). This CDR3 spans 17 amino acids. CDR1 is KGHDR, CDR2 SFDVKD, per germline. The V gene lost 7 bases and the J gene lost 0 bases, with 18 bases spanning the gap. CDR3 DNA: TGTGCCACCAGCCCATTGGGGGGGGGCGGCTCCTACAATGAGCAGTTCTTC. Translation: CATSPLGGGGSYNEQFF.

The rearrangement uses TRBV2 and TRBJ1-6, with D unclear. This CDR3 comprises 17 residues. Germline V CDR1 and CDR2: SNHLY, FYNNEI. The ends were cut back, 7 bases at V and 7 bases at J, with 23 bases in the middle. CDR3 nucleotides: TGTGCCAGCACCCGAAGCGGAGGGCCAGTCGGAAATTCACCCCTCCACTTT. This translates into CASTRSGGPVGNSPLHF.

The chain uses TRBV7-3 and TRBJ2-1, with 8 bases matching TRBD2. Trimming removed 5 bases from V and 4 bases from J; junction bases left unmatched: 10. Germline lookup yields CDR1 SGHTA and CDR2 FQGTGA. This CDR3 has 16 residues. As DNA, the CDR3 is TGTGCCAGCAGCCTCGGACTAGCACGAAGGTACAATGAGCAGTTCTTC. Protein sequence: CASSLGLARRYNEQFF.

The rearrangement joins TRBV6-4 to TRBJ1-6; a possible D gene is TRBD1 (5 bases). This CDR3 comprises 15 residues. Deletions cut 8 bases from V and 2 bases from J, with 13 bases between. Germline V gene sequence: CDR1 MRHNA, CDR2 SNTAGT. CDR3: CASPGKRPYNSPLHF. CDR3 nucleotides: TGTGCCAGCCCAGGGAAAAGGCCCTATAATTCACCCCTCCACTTT.

In DNA form, the CDR3 reads TGTGCCAGTAACCGCGACAGGGCTGAAAAACTGTTTTTT. Amino acids: CASNRDRAEKLFF. The chain employs TRBV14 and TRBJ1-4; 7 nucleotides match TRBD1. Germline lookup yields CDR1 SGHDN and CDR2 FVKESK. The CDR3 extends over 13 amino acids. The V gene end was trimmed by 9 bases and the J gene end by 7 bases; junction bases not matched to a gene: 8.

The rearrangement uses TRBV6-5 and TRBJ1-2; no reliable D call. CDR1 is MNHEY and CDR2 is SVGAGI in the germline V gene. The CDR3 has 13 amino acids. V lost 6 bases, J lost 4 bases, and 12 bases lay in between. CDR3 nucleotides: TGTGCCAGCAGGACTACCGGATCCTATGGCTACACCTTC. Its translation is CASRTTGSYGYTF.

The chain has TRBV7-9 and TRBJ2-7; possibly TRBD1 for D (6 bases). The germline V gene has CDR1 SEHNR and CDR2 FQNEAQ (reference sequence). V lost 2 bases, J lost 0 bases, and 11 bases lay in between. The length of the CDR3 is 15 residues. The CDR3 DNA is TGTGCCAGCAGCTTATTGACAGGACCCTCCTACGAGCAGTACTTC. Protein sequence: CASSLLTGPSYEQYF.

This CDR3 is CASSPWTSGRRQETQYF. The CDR3 nucleotides read TGTGCCAGCAGTCCATGGACTAGCGGGAGGAGGCAAGAGACCCAGTACTTC. V is TRBV27 and J is TRBJ2-5; TRBD2 matches 14 bases. With 5 bases clipped from V and 2 bases from J, the junction kept 7 bases outside the gene matches. Germline CDR1 is MNHEY and CDR2 is SMNVEV (reference sequence). This CDR3 has 17 residues.

The chain uses TRBV7-6 and TRBJ2-2, with D hard to call. In germline, CDR1 is SGHVS, CDR2 FNYEAQ. V was shortened by 1 base and J by 2 bases, with 8 bases between the two germline ends. The CDR3 consists of 15 residues. The CDR3 region has the DNA TGTGCCAGCAGCTTAGATGTTTATAACACCGGGGAGCTGTTTTTT. Its protein product is CASSLDVYNTGELFF. The whole variable domain, filled in from reference TRBV7-6 and TRBJ2-2, reads GAGVSQSPRYKVTKRGQDVALRCDPISGHVSLYWYRQALGQGPEFLTYFNYEAQQDKSGLPNDRFSAERPEGSISTLTIQRTEQRDSAMYRCASSLDVYNTGELFFGEGSRLTVL.

The chain employs TRBV5-4 and TRBJ2-3, with D perhaps TRBD1 (5 bases). The CDR3 sequence is 13 residues long. Trimming cost V 2 bases and J 5 bases, with 9 bases left between them. Germline V gene data show CDR1 as SGHNT and CDR2 as YYREEE (reference sequence). CDR3 sequence reads: CASSFRQRDTQYF. CDR3 nucleotides: TGTGCCAGCAGCTTCCGACAGAGAGATACGCAGTATTTT.